The present T cell receptor beta chain was sequenced within a study of identical twins. Trimming took off 0 bases at V and 6 bases at J, with 17 bases between the two ends. Germline CDR1 and CDR2: MRHNA and SNTAGT. The CDR3 loop spans 16 amino acids. Template switching created a universal primer site, and the cDNA included unique molecular identifiers. TCRdb reprocessed the 5' RACE reads via MiXCR and lists one record per CDR3 protein. This table has 200,000 to 300,000 distinct CDR3 sequences, 10% to 15% appearing once. This clonotype turned up a few times. The sample was also reused in another study, on yellow fever vaccine responses in identical twins.

The receptor was derived from a woman aged 18-29 years in good health. The sample consisted of memory (CD45RO+) T cells sorted from blood. The chain employs TRBV6-4 and TRBJ1-2, with a tentative D call TRBD1 (6 bases). CDR3 in DNA: TGTGCCAGCAGTGACTCAGGCTCAGGGGAATCTAATGGCTACACCTTC. This codes for CASSDSGSGESNGYTF.